This T cell receptor beta chain originates from a study of cytomegalovirus exposure and HLA in healthy donors. General observations from the study: Later, an analysis found that TCR clusters from the first cohort tended to co-occur in the 120 validation repertoires. There were around 160 TCR beta chains listed as cytomegalovirus-associated. Three CMV-associated chains were confirmed in vitro to be specific for CMV antigens. The classifier reportedly diagnosed cytomegalovirus status with high sensitivity and specificity.

Profiled with immunoSEQ multiplex PCR; TCRdb holds only in-frame clones, not every one. The sample carries about 98,000 clones, over 75% recorded once. This clone was recorded once. Its specificity is not known. There are 17 residues in the CDR3. Germline-derived CDR1 and CDR2 are LGHNA and YSLEER. Trimming took off 0 bases at V and 6 bases at J, with 18 bases between the two ends. The TCR sequence derives from a man between 18 and 29 years old in good health and CMV-seropositive. This rearrangement joins TRBV4-3 to TRBJ1-5; D gene unclear. The sample comprised PBMCs. CDR3 sequence (DNA): TGCGCCAGCAGCCAAGACCTCTGGCCCCGGGGTTCTCAGCCCCAGCATTTT. The encoded protein is CASSQDLWPRGSQPQHF.